This T cell receptor (beta chain) was documented in a study of T cells after yellow fever vaccination. About this clonotype: Its target is not known.

General observations from the study: On re-exposure, the response was weaker but peaked faster, at day 5 versus 15.

The CDR3 has 12 amino acids. The junction had 5 bases not matched to a gene; V was cut back by 6 bases and J by 8 bases. CDR1 and CDR2 from the germline V gene are SQVTM and ANQGSEA. Each CDR3 protein is one row after TCRdb ran MiXCR on the 5' RACE reads. The table includes a few hundred thousand distinct CDR3 sequences, roughly 8.3% detected once. The source of this sequence is a man younger than 35 who received the YFV17D yellow fever vaccine. This specimen was PBMCs, taken around 45 days after the first yellow fever vaccination. The rearrangement links TRBV29-1 to TRBJ2-4, with TRBD1 matching 9 bases. This chain's CDR3 is CSVAGTGYIQYF. DNA for the CDR3: TGCAGCGTGGCCGGGACAGGGTACATTCAGTACTTC.